Presented here are 8 T cell receptor beta chains from one specimen sequenced in a study of blood T cell repertoires in COVID-19 (dated by TCRdb to the early 2020s). Libraries were prepared through the immunoSEQ multiplex PCR assay. Here the immuneACCESS table is served through TCRdb, limited to in-frame sequences with V and J called. Missing clones are a known gap in these copies; in checked studies unresolved V genes cover under half, and the rest lacks a known reason. This sample has 55,000 to 75,000 clones in its table, and roughly 83% of those were observed once. The ten largest make up 16% of the sample. Material: peripheral blood. All receptors come from a man between 60 and 70 years old with COVID-19, enrolled during active disease.

The chain has TRBV4-2 and TRBJ2-5; the match to TRBD2 covers 8 bases. Germline V gene data show CDR1 as LGHNA and CDR2 as YNFKEQ. This CDR3 has 16 amino acids. The junction had 7 bases not matched to a gene; V was cut back by 0 bases and J by 4 bases. DNA for the CDR3: TGTGCCAGCAGCCAAGATACTAGCGGAGGGGGAGAGACCCAGTACTTC. Encoded protein: CASSQDTSGGGETQYF.

The V and J genes are TRBV9 and TRBJ2-3; TRBD2 agrees at 8 bases. The V gene's germline CDR1 is SGDLS and CDR2 YYNGEE. The junction had 3 bases not matched to a gene; V was cut back by 4 bases and J by 2 bases. The CDR3 runs 14 residues. The CDR3 region is CASSLGLATDTQYF. Written as DNA, the CDR3 is TGTGCCAGCAGCCTCGGACTAGCCACAGATACGCAGTATTTT.

This chain connects TRBV6-5 to TRBJ2-1; a possible D gene is TRBD2 (6 bases). In germline, CDR1 is MNHEY, CDR2 SVGAGI. Trimming took 6 bases from V and 12 from J, leaving 24 bases between them. This CDR3 region has 15 residues. The CDR3 DNA follows: TGTGCCAGCAGCCCCAGGTGGGGACTCGGAAGTGGGCAGTTCTTC. This sequence encodes CASSPRWGLGSGQFF.

The V gene is TRBV7-3, the J gene TRBJ2-5; TRBD1 might be the D (5 bases). Germline-derived CDR1 and CDR2 are SGHTA and FQGTGA. V dropped 1 base and J dropped 3 bases, with 9 bases sitting between them. CDR3 size: 14 residues. CDR3 coding DNA: TGTGCCAGCAGCTTAAATGGCAGGGAAGAGACCCAGTACTTC. Translating gives CASSLNGREETQYF.

This chain uses TRBV2 with TRBJ2-7; maybe TRBD1 (6 bases). V was pared by 6 bases and J by 1 base, with 22 bases between. CDR1 is SNHLY and CDR2 is FYNNEI in the germline V gene. The CDR3 is made up of 17 amino acids. The CDR3 DNA reads TGTGCCAGCAGGACGCCATTCTCAACAGGGACATCCTACGAGCAGTACTTC. Translated, it gives CASRTPFSTGTSYEQYF.

The chain has TRBV15 and TRBJ2-5; possibly TRBD2 for D (5 bases). CDR1 and CDR2 (germline): LNHNV, YYDKDF (reference sequence). V shed 0 bases and J shed 5 bases, with 13 bases lying between them. The CDR3 extends over 15 amino acids. As DNA, the CDR3 is TGTGCCACCAGCAGAGATGAGGGCAGTTGGGAGACCCAGTACTTC. Amino acid sequence: CATSRDEGSWETQYF.

In the case of this clone: Other DNA sequences in the sample encode the same CDR3. The V and J genes are TRBV9 and TRBJ2-1, with 10 nucleotides matching TRBD2. Trimming took 3 bases from V and 1 from J; bases not matched to a gene: 16. Germline V gives CDR1 SGDLS, CDR2 YYNGEE. This CDR3 is built from 20 residues. In nucleotides, the CDR3 is TGTGCCAGCAGCGCGAATGCGGGACTAGCGCCAAAGGGTTCCTACAATGAGCAGTTCTTC. Its translation: CASSANAGLAPKGSYNEQFF.

The V call is TRBV29-1, the J call TRBJ2-2; TRBD2 matches at 10 bases. J lost 5 bases, V lost 2 bases, and 2 bases had no gene match. Germline CDR1 is SQVTM and CDR2 is ANQGSEA. The CDR3 length is 14 residues. The CDR3, as DNA: TGCAGCGTTGAACCTAGCGGGGGAACCGGGGAGCTGTTTTTT. Translating gives CSVEPSGGTGELFF.